This TCR beta chain comes out of a study of T cells in localized non-small cell lung cancer. CDR3 length: 15 amino acids. The germline V gene has CDR1 KGHSH and CDR2 LQKENI. V lost 6 bases and J lost 2, with 16 bases in between. Clones were sequenced by immunoSEQ multiplex PCR, and TCRdb holds only the in-frame ones, with some missing. The sample includes approximately 35,000 clones, roughly 90% seen only once; the top ten take about 10%. A remark on this clone: The antigen is not known.

Whole-study results and caveats: Appearance in adjacent lung was seen for a median around 60 of the top 100 tumor clones.

The gene calls are TRBV18 and TRBJ1-1; possibly TRBD1 for D (5 bases). The sequence came from a female donor older than 55 with stage II lung adenocarcinoma. The sequences come from peripheral blood mononuclear cells, collected before any cancer treatment. The CDR3 nucleotides are TGTGCCAGCTCTCCCACAGGAGGTCAAAACACTGAAGCTTTCTTT. Translating it yields CASSPTGGQNTEAFF.